What follows are 26 T cell receptor beta chains derived from one specimen sequenced in a study of cytomegalovirus exposure and HLA in healthy donors. PCR primers comprised 60 Vbeta and 13 Jbeta primers. Profiled with immunoSEQ multiplex PCR; TCRdb holds only in-frame clones, not every one. The data hold 100,000 to 150,000 clones, with just under 75% observed a single time. Source material: PBMCs. These receptors were obtained from a man aged 40-50 years in good health and CMV-seropositive.

The chain joins TRBV27 to TRBJ1-4; 8 nucleotides align to TRBD1. Per the germline V gene, CDR1 is MNHEY and CDR2 is SMNVEV (reference sequence). V shed 11 bases, J shed 7 bases, and the junction held 15 bases outside the gene matches. This CDR3 comprises 15 residues. CDR3 DNA: TGTGCCCGAACCGGGACAGGCCTTCAAGGTGAAAAACTGTTTTTT. The encoded protein is CARTGTGLQGEKLFF.

The chain couples TRBV28 to TRBJ1-3; unclear D gene. The CDR3 runs 12 residues. Germline V CDR1 and CDR2: MDHEN, SYDVKM. Trimming pared 3 bases from V and 4 bases from J, leaving 4 bases between. CDR3: CASSFRGNTIYF. CDR3 in DNA: TGTGCCAGCAGTTTTCGGGGAAACACCATATATTTT.

This chain connects TRBV28 to TRBJ1-5; D is possibly TRBD1 (5 bases). There are 15 residues in the CDR3. Germline assignment: CDR1 MDHEN and CDR2 SYDVKM. Trimming cost V 5 bases and J 6 bases, with 17 bases left between them. The DNA for the CDR3 is TGTGCCAGCAGTCCCATCTCCTGGGGGGGTCAGCCCCAGCATTTT. Protein: CASSPISWGGQPQHF.

V gene TRBV7-2 combines with J gene TRBJ1-3; the match to TRBD1 covers 7 bases. The CDR3 has 13 amino acids. V was pared by 6 bases and J by 7 bases, with 6 bases of the junction left unmatched. In germline, CDR1 is SGHTA, CDR2 FQGNSA. CDR3 protein: CASSQGGFNTIYF. The CDR3 DNA sequence: TGTGCCAGCAGTCAGGGGGGTTTTAACACCATATATTTT.

The chain combines TRBV5-1 with TRBJ1-1, with 8 positions matching TRBD1. Looked up from germline, CDR1 is SGHRS and CDR2 is YFSETQ. This CDR3 region has 16 residues. V shed 6 bases and J 0 bases; nucleotides not matched to a gene: 10. As DNA, the CDR3 is TGCGCCAGCAAGGGGGAATTGGACAGGGTGAACACTGAAGCTTTCTTT. This encodes CASKGELDRVNTEAFF. Looking up the rest from reference TRBV5-1 and TRBJ1-1 gives the full variable domain: KAGVTQTPRYLIKTRGQQVTLSCSPISGHRSVSWYQQTPGQGLQFLFEYFSETQRNKGNFPGRFSGRQFSNSRSEMNVSTLELGDSALYLCASKGELDRVNTEAFFGQGTRLTVV.

The table lists this clone with a few counts. This rearrangement joins TRBV6-4 to TRBJ2-4; the D gene is possibly TRBD2 (6 bases). The CDR3 runs 13 residues. Between the trimmed V and J ends, which lost 3 bases and 9 bases, there was a span of 12 bases. Germline-derived CDR1 and CDR2 are MRHNA and SNTAGT. The CDR3 here is CASSESRGSIQYF. As DNA, the CDR3 is TGTGCCAGCAGTGAAAGCCGGGGGAGCATTCAGTACTTC.

The chain links TRBV29-1 to TRBJ2-5; 7 bases match TRBD2. The J call is uncertain, as TRBJ2-7 better fits the DNA end. Germline V gives CDR1 SQVTM, CDR2 ANQGSEA. This CDR3 has 13 residues. Here the CDR3 reads CSVQGGRTYEQYF. CDR3 coding DNA: TGCAGCGTTCAGGGAGGGAGGACCTACGAGCAGTACTTC.

CDR3 in DNA: TGTGCCAGCAGCCAGGGGGGACTAGCGGGAGGGCAAGATACGCAGTATTTT. It encodes CASSQGGLAGGQDTQYF. This chain connects TRBV4-2 to TRBJ2-3, with 16 bases fitting TRBD2. The CDR3 extends over 17 amino acids. V was clipped by 3 bases and J by 5 bases; unmatched bases: 5. Germline loops: CDR1 LGHNA, CDR2 YNFKEQ.

The chain joins TRBV5-6 to TRBJ2-2; no clear D gene. Germline CDR1 and CDR2: SGHDT and YYEEEE. This CDR3 has 14 amino acids. Trimming took 10 bases from V and 2 from J, leaving 15 bases between them. The CDR3, as DNA: TGTGCCGCCGGGTATAGGCTTAACACCGGGGAGCTGTTTTTT. This encodes CAAGYRLNTGELFF.

The J gene is TRBJ1-2, the V gene TRBV29-1, with TRBD1 identical over 9 bases. J was trimmed by 3 bases and V by 6 bases; bases with no gene match: 8. The CDR3 is made up of 14 amino acids. CDR1 is SQVTM and CDR2 is ANQGSEA in the germline V gene. The CDR3 DNA reads as TGCAGCGTGGCCAGACAGGGGGTGGACTATGGCTACACCTTC. Protein product: CSVARQGVDYGYTF. Full variable domain (missing parts from reference TRBV29-1 and TRBJ1-2): SAVISQKPSRDICQRGTSLTIQCQVDSQVTMMFWYRQQPGQSLTLIATANQGSEATYESGFVIDKFPISRPNLTFSTLTVSNMSPEDSSIYLCSVARQGVDYGYTFGSGTRLTVV.

This chain joins TRBV11-2 and TRBJ2-7; D ambiguous. The germline gives CDR1 SGHAT, CDR2 FQNNGV. The V end lost 3 bases, the J end lost 4 bases, and 10 bases lay between the germline ends. The CDR3 has 13 residues. CDR3 loop: CASSFPGGYEQYF. The CDR3 nucleotides are TGTGCCAGCAGCTTCCCCGGCGGTTACGAGCAGTACTTC.

This clone has just one count. V gene TRBV6-4 combines with J gene TRBJ2-3; possibly TRBD2 for D (6 bases). There are 14 residues in the CDR3. The V end lost 0 bases, the J end lost 4 bases, and 8 bases lay between the germline ends. Germline-derived CDR1 and CDR2 are MRHNA and SNTAGT. DNA of the CDR3: TGTGCCAGCAGTGACTCATGGGAGGCAGATACGCAGTATTTT. It codes for CASSDSWEADTQYF.

This clone was detected a few times. The chain uses TRBV2 and TRBJ1-1; D unclear. V was clipped by 6 bases and J by 7 bases, with 15 bases between them. The V gene's germline CDR1 is SNHLY and CDR2 FYNNEI. CDR3 size: 13 residues. CDR3 residues: CASRVFLELEAFF. The CDR3, as DNA: TGTGCCAGCAGGGTTTTTCTCGAGCTTGAAGCTTTCTTT.

This chain uses TRBV27 with TRBJ1-1; D not resolved. CDR1 is MNHEY, CDR2 SMNVEV, per germline (reference sequence). The CDR3 is 14 residues long. The V end was cut by 5 bases, the J end by 6 bases, with 16 bases between. The CDR3 DNA reads as TGTGCCAGCAGTCTCCGGTGGCCCGGGGCTGAAGCTTTCTTT. It encodes CASSLRWPGAEAFF.

The rearrangement links TRBV5-1 to TRBJ1-3; 7 positions agree with TRBD1. V lost 1 base to trimming and J lost 4 bases; unmatched junction nucleotides: 5. Germline values: CDR1 SGHRS, CDR2 YFSETQ. CDR3 length: 15 residues. The CDR3 region has the DNA TGCGCCAGCAGCTTGCCTTGGGACAGCGGAAACACCATATATTTT. It codes for CASSLPWDSGNTIYF.

The V and J genes are TRBV5-6 and TRBJ1-1, with a possible D match to TRBD1 (5 bases). Trimming cost V 1 base and J 3 bases, with 16 bases left between them. The CDR3 runs 16 residues. Germline V lookup: CDR1 SGHDT, CDR2 YYEEEE. The DNA for the CDR3 is TGTGCCAGCAGCTTGTACTCGTCGGGAGGGGACACTGAAGCTTTCTTT. Translating it yields CASSLYSSGGDTEAFF.

This clone was found a few times. The V gene is TRBV15, the J gene TRBJ1-3; TRBD1 agrees at 9 bases. Germline trimming cut 5 bases from V and 0 bases from J; bases unmatched to any gene: 8. The CDR3 contains 17 residues. CDR1 is LNHNV and CDR2 is YYDKDF in the germline V gene (reference sequence). The CDR3 DNA is TGTGCCACCAGCCTCCGGGACAGGGCTTTCTCTGGAAACACCATATATTTT. This translates into CATSLRDRAFSGNTIYF.

V usage is TRBV5-1 and J usage is TRBJ2-1; 7 bases fit TRBD2. CDR1 is SGHRS, CDR2 YFSETQ, per germline. V shed 4 bases and J 5 bases; nucleotides not matched to a gene: 21. The CDR3 extends over 19 amino acids. The CDR3 sequence: CASSPRRQFLGGAHNEQFF. The CDR3, as DNA: TGCGCCAGCAGCCCGCGACGGCAATTTTTGGGAGGGGCGCACAATGAGCAGTTCTTC.

The chain employs TRBV27 and TRBJ2-6, with 9 positions matching TRBD1. Germline assignment: CDR1 MNHEY and CDR2 SMNVEV (reference sequence). This CDR3 spans 17 amino acids. V lost 5 bases to trimming and J lost 2 bases; unmatched junction nucleotides: 7. In DNA form, the CDR3 reads TGTGCCAGCAGTCATGACAGGGGGGAGACTGGGGCCAACGTCCTGACTTTC. Translated, it gives CASSHDRGETGANVLTF.

With regard to this clone: At one of its ends the junction is not consistent with the germline gene, which may arise from a read error. V and J are TRBV7-9 and TRBJ2-7; maybe TRBD1 (7 bases). CDR1 SEHNR and CDR2 FQNEAQ come from the germline V gene (reference sequence). The CDR3 extends over 16 amino acids. In DNA form, the CDR3 reads TGTTCCAGCAGCGACCCCAGGGGGGACTTCTTCTACGAGCAGTACTTC. It yields the protein CSSSDPRGDFFYEQYF.

This clone was seen more than once but under ten times. The chain has TRBV9 and TRBJ1-2; the match to TRBD1 covers 8 bases. This CDR3 region has 15 residues. With V trimmed by 4 bases and J by 1 base, 6 bases remained unmatched. CDR1 and CDR2 from the germline V gene are SGDLS and YYNGEE. The CDR3 spells CASSLRTGINYGYTF. The CDR3 DNA reads TGTGCCAGCAGCCTTCGGACAGGGATTAACTATGGCTACACCTTC.

For the CDR3, the DNA is TGTGCCAGCAGCCCGGGGCAGGGGGCCTACGAGCAGTACTTC. This gives the protein CASSPGQGAYEQYF. The chain employs TRBV27 and TRBJ2-7; 7 nucleotides line up with TRBD1. This CDR3 spans 14 amino acids. J gave up 2 bases and V 6 bases, and 7 bases lay outside the gene matches. Germline V gives CDR1 MNHEY, CDR2 SMNVEV (reference sequence).

Only a few counts were recorded for this clone. The chain combines TRBV2 with TRBJ2-7, with 7 positions matching TRBD1. The germline V gene has CDR1 SNHLY and CDR2 FYNNEI. The CDR3 totals 14 residues. V dropped 6 bases and J dropped 4; count of bases not matched to a gene: 9. CDR3 amino acids: CASRKGGQEYEQYF. CDR3 bases: TGTGCCAGCAGGAAAGGAGGACAGGAGTACGAGCAGTACTTC.

V and J are TRBV7-9 and TRBJ1-2; 7 nucleotides match TRBD1. Germline V gene sequence: CDR1 SEHNR, CDR2 FQNEAQ (reference sequence). With 4 bases clipped from V and 1 base from J, the junction kept 9 bases outside the gene matches. The CDR3 runs to 16 residues. The CDR3: CASSSSLTGINYGYTF. CDR3 DNA sequence: TGTGCCAGCAGCTCAAGCCTGACAGGGATTAACTATGGCTACACCTTC.

This clone was observed a handful of times. The V gene is TRBV6-5, the J gene TRBJ1-1; 10 bases are shared with TRBD1. There are 14 residues in the CDR3. The V gene end was trimmed by 2 bases and the J gene end by 3 bases; junction bases not matched to a gene: 0. Germline V lookup: CDR1 MNHEY, CDR2 SVGAGI. The CDR3 DNA reads as TGTGCCAGCAGTTACGACAGGGGGCACACTGAAGCTTTCTTT. Its protein is CASSYDRGHTEAFF.

This clone was observed once. This rearrangement joins TRBV19 to TRBJ2-1, with D possibly being TRBD1 (6 bases). The CDR3 has 15 residues. Trimming cost V 4 bases and J 5 bases, with 15 bases left between them. Germline-derived CDR1 and CDR2 are LNHDA and SQIVND (reference sequence). In DNA form, the CDR3 reads TGTGCCAGTAGTAACGGGCGGACAGAGAACAATGAGCAGTTCTTC. Its translation: CASSNGRTENNEQFF.